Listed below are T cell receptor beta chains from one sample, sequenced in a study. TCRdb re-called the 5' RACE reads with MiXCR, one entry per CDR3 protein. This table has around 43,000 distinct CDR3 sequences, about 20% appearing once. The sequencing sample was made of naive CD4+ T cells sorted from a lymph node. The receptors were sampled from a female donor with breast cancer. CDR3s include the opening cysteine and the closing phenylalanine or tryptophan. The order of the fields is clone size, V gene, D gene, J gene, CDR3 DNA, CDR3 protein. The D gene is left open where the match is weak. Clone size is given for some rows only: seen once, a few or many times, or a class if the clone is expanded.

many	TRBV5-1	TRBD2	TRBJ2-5	TGCGCCAGCACGCCAACGGGGGGGCTGGGTGAGACCCAGTACTTC	CASTPTGGLGETQYF
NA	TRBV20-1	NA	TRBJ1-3	TGCAGTGCGGACAGAGCCGGCTCTGGAAACACCATATATTTT	CSADRAGSGNTIYF
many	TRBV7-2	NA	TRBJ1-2	TGTGCCAGCAGCTTAGCCAGGGCCTATGGCTACACCTTC	CASSLARAYGYTF
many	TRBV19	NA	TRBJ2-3	TGTGCCAGTACTCCAGGGGGCACAGATACGCAGTATTTT	CASTPGGTDTQYF
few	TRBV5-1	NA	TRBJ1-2	TGCGCCAGCAGCTTGGAAGGAAAGACTAACTATGGCTACACCTTC	CASSLEGKTNYGYTF
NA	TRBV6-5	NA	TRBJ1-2	TGTGCCAGCAGTTCGGTCGGTGGCTACACCTTC	CASSSVGGYTF
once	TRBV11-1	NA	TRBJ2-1	TGTGCCAGCAGACGGGACAATGAGCAGTTCTTC	CASRRDNEQFF
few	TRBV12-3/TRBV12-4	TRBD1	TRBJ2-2	TGTGCCAGTCGGATCGGGACAGAGACCACCGGGGAGCTGTTTTTT	CASRIGTETTGELFF
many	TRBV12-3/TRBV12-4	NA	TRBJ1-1	TGTGCCAGCAGCCTCATGTGGGGTTTGAACACTGAAGCTTTCTTT	CASSLMWGLNTEAFF
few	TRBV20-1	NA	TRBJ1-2	TGCAGTCACCAAGGAGAGGGAAGGACTTATGGCTACACCTTC	CSHQGEGRTYGYTF
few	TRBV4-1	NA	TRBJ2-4	TGCGCCAGCAGCCAAGGGGCCCGCGAAGGGAACATTCAGTACTTC	CASSQGAREGNIQYF
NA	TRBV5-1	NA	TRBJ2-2	TGCGCCGGCACCCCAAGGTTCGAGGGGCCCGGCACCGGGGAGCTGTTTTTT	CAGTPRFEGPGTGELFF
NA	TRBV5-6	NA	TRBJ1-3	TGTGCCAGCTTACTCAATGGGGGTCCTGGAAACACCATATATTTT	CASLLNGGPGNTIYF
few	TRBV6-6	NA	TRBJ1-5	TGTGCCAGCAGGGCAGGGGCGAAGAGGAATCAGCCCCAGCATTTT	CASRAGAKRNQPQHF
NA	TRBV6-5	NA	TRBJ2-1	TGTGCCGGCAGACTGGACGGTTACAATGAGCAGTTCTTC	CAGRLDGYNEQFF
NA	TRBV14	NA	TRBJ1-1	TGTGCCAGCAGCCAAGAGGTTGGCCGAATGAAGAACACTGAGGCTTTCTTT	CASSQEVGRMKNTEAFF
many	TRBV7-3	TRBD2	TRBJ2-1	TGTGCCAGCAGCTTAAGCCGGGAGGATGAGCAGTTCTTC	CASSLSREDEQFF
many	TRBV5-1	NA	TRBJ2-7	TGCGCCAGCGAGGGGGGGTCGGGGGAGCAGTACTTC	CASEGGSGEQYF
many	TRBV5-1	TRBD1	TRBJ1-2	TGCGCCAGCAGCCCTAGTGGGACAGGGAAAGGCTACACCTTC	CASSPSGTGKGYTF
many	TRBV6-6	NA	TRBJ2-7	TGTGCCAGCCGTCGGGACTCAACCAGGGAGCAGTACTTC	CASRRDSTREQYF
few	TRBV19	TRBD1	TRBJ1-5	TGTGCCAGTAGTTTCTCAGGGGGCGCGGGCAATCAGCCCCAGCATTTT	CASSFSGGAGNQPQHF
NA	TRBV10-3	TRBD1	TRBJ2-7	TGTGCCTCCAGCACCGGGACAGGCTTAGAGGAGCAGTACTTC	CASSTGTGLEEQYF
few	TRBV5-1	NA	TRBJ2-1	TGCGCCAGCAGCTTGGCCGGATACAGGGACGATGAGCAGTTCTTC	CASSLAGYRDDEQFF
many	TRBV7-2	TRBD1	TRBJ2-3	TGTGCCAGCAGCTCCGGACAGGGTCCAGATACGCAGTATTTT	CASSSGQGPDTQYF
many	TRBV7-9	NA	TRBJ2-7	TGTGCCAGCAGCTCCGGAAGGGGTTACGAGCAGTACTTC	CASSSGRGYEQYF
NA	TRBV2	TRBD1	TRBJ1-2	TGTGCCAGCAGTGAAGGCAGGGGGCTCGGCTACACCTTC	CASSEGRGLGYTF
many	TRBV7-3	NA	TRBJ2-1	TGTGCCAGCAGCCTCCGGGAGTACAATGAGCAGTTCTTC	CASSLREYNEQFF
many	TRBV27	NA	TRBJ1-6	TGTGCCAGCAGTCAAAGGGATTCACCCCTCCACTTT	CASSQRDSPLHF
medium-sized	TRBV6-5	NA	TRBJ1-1	TGTGCCAGCAGTTTTGCAGGGGACACTGAAGCTTTCTTT	CASSFAGDTEAFF
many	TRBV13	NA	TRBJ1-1	TGTGCCAGCAGATTAGGGAGGACTGAAGCTTTCTTT	CASRLGRTEAFF
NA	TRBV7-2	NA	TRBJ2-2	TGTGCCAGCAGGACCTTCGGGATACCTACCGGGGAGCTGTTTTTT	CASRTFGIPTGELFF
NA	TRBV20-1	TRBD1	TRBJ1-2	TGCAGTGCTAGAGATCCAGGGGGGGGCTACACCTTC	CSARDPGGGYTF
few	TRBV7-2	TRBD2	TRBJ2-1	TGTGCCAGCAGCGGAGGACTAGCGGCCTACAATGAGCAGTTCTTC	CASSGGLAAYNEQFF
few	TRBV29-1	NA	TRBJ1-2	TGCAGCGTTGGTAATGGGTGGGGAAACTATGGCTACACCTTC	CSVGNGWGNYGYTF
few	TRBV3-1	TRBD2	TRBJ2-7	TGTGCCAGCAGCCAAGGAAGGACTAGCGGCCGGAGGCAGTACTTC	CASSQGRTSGRRQYF
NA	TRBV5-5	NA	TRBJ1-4	TGTGCCAGCAGCCCGACAGGCAATGAAAAACTGTTTTTT	CASSPTGNEKLFF
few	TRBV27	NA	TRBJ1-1	TGTGCCAGCAGTCAGACTTATAACACTGAAGCTTTCTTT	CASSQTYNTEAFF
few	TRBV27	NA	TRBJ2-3	TGTGCCAGCAGTTTATCGTGGGCAGATACGCAGTATTTT	CASSLSWADTQYF
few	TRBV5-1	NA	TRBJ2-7	TGCGCCAGCAGCCCCCGCGGGACAGACGTTAGCGAGCAGTACTTC	CASSPRGTDVSEQYF
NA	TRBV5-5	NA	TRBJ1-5	TGTGCCAGCAGCCCCAGGGATCCGTGGGGGCCCCAGCATTTT	CASSPRDPWGPQHF